This TCR beta chain is from a study of blood T cell repertoires in COVID-19. Overall study: Some COVID-19 samples were acute and others convalescent; all came from the United States, Italy and Spain. T cells, B-cell-depleted T cells, or PBMCs provided the cDNA or gDNA that served as material.

In the original workflow: The authors estimated nucleated cell counts from reference gene primer amplification. The method was immunoSEQ multiplex PCR; TCRdb's version includes in-frame clones alone and lacks a portion of them. That table gives V, J and clone size, and the DNA gave D and trimming. The table has 150,000 to 200,000 clones, around 84% seen once; the top ten hold 3.3%. Sequencing was performed on peripheral blood. This clonotype was sampled from a human donor with acute or convalescent COVID-19. The donor label of this sample is uncertain.

In DNA, the CDR3 is TGCGCCAGCAGCATTAACACAGATACGCAGTATTTT. This sequence encodes CASSINTDTQYF. The chain employs TRBV5-1 and TRBJ2-3; the D is unclear. The CDR3 is made up of 12 amino acids. Trimming stripped 4 bases from V and 2 bases from J, with 5 bases between. Germline-derived CDR1 and CDR2 are SGHRS and YFSETQ.